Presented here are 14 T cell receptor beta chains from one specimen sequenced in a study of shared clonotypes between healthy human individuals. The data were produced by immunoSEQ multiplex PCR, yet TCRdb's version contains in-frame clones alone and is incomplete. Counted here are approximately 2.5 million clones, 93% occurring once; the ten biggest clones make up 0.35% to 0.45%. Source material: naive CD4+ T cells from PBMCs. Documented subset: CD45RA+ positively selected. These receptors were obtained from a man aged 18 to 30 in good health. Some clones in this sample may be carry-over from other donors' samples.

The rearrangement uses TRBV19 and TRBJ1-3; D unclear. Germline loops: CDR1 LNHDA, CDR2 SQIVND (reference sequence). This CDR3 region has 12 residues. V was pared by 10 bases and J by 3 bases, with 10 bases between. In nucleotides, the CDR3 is TGTGCCACTCACAGAGGTGGAAACACCATATATTTT. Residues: CATHRGGNTIYF.

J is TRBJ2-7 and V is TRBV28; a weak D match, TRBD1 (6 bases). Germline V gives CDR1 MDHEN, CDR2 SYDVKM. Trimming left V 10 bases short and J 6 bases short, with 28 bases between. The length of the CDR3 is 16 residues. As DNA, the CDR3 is TGTGCCACCACCCGAGAAAGGGGGATGCGTCGGGGCGAGCAGTACTTC. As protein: CATTRERGMRRGEQYF.

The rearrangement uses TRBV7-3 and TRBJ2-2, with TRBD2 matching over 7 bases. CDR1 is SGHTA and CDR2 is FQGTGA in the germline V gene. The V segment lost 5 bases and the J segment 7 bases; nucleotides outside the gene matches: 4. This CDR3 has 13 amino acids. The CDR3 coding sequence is TGTGCCAGCAGCGTACAGCGGGGCGGGGAGCTGTTTTTT. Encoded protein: CASSVQRGGELFF.

CDR3 amino acids: CASGLSETSGVNEQFF. The CDR3 DNA reads TGTGCTAGTGGTCTCTCAGAGACTAGCGGAGTCAATGAGCAGTTCTTC. The rearrangement joins TRBV12-5 to TRBJ2-1, with TRBD2 matching over 9 bases. With V trimmed by 5 bases and J by 6 bases, 11 bases remained unmatched. Germline lookup yields CDR1 LGHNT and CDR2 FRNRAP. The CDR3 sequence is 16 residues long.

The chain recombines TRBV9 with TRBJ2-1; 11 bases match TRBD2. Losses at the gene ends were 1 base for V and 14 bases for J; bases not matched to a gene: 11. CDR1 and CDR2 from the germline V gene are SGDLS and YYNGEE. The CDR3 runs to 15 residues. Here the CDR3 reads CASSVSPLAGVSKFF. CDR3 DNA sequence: TGTGCCAGCAGCGTAAGTCCACTAGCGGGAGTCAGTAAGTTCTTC.

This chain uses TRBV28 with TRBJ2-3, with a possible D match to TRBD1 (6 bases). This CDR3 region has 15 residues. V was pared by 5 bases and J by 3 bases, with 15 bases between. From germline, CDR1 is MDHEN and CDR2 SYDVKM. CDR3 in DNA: TGTGCCAGCAGTGAACAGGGTGGATCAACAGATACGCAGTATTTT. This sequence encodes CASSEQGGSTDTQYF.

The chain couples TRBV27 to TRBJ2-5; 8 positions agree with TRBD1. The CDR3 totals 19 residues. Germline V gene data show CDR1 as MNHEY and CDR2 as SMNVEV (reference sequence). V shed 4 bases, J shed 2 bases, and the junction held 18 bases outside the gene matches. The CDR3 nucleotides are TGTGCCAGCAGTTGGGGGATAGTGACGGGACAGGCCATTCAAGAGACCCAGTACTTC. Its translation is CASSWGIVTGQAIQETQYF.

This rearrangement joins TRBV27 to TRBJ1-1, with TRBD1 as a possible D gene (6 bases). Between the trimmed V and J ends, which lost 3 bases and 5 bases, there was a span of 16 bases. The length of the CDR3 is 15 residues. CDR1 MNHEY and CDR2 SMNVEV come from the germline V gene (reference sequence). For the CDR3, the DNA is TGTGCCAGCAGTTTGGGGGGGGCCGGGAGGACTGAAGCTTTCTTT. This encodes CASSLGGAGRTEAFF.

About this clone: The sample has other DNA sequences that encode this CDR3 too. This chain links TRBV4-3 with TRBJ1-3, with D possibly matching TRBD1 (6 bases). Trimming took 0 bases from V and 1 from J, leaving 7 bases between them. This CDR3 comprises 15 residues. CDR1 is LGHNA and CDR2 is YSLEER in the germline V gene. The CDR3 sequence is CASSQDQGSGNTIYF. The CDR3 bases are TGCGCCAGCAGCCAAGATCAGGGGTCTGGAAACACCATATATTTT.

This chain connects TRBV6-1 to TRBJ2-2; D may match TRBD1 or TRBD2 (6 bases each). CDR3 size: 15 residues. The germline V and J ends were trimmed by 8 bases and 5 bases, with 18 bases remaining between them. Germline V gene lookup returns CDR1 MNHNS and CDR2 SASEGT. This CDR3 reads CASLPAVGGTGELFF. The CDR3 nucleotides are TGTGCCAGCCTCCCAGCTGTAGGGGGGACCGGGGAGCTGTTTTTT.

The CDR3 region has the DNA TGTGCCAGCAGGATGGACGGGAGGGCCCTTTCCCACGAGCAGTACTTC. Protein product: CASRMDGRALSHEQYF. The chain links TRBV7-9 to TRBJ2-7; TRBD2 matches at 8 bases. The germline V gene encodes CDR1 SEHNR and CDR2 FQNEAQ (reference sequence). V dropped 6 bases and J dropped 5; count of bases not matched to a gene: 15. This CDR3 is built from 16 residues.

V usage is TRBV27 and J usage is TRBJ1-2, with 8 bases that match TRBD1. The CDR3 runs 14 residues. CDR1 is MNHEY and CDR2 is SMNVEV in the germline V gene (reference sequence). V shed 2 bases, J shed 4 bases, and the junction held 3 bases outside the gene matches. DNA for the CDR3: TGTGCCAGCAGTTTACAGGGGGCGGCCTATGGCTACACCTTC. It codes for CASSLQGAAYGYTF.

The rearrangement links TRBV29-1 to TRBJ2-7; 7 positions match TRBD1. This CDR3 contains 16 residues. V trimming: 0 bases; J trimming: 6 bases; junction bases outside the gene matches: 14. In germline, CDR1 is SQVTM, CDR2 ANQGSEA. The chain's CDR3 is CSVEERGTVASREQYF. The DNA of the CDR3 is TGCAGCGTTGAAGAAAGGGGGACAGTAGCGAGCCGCGAGCAGTACTTC.

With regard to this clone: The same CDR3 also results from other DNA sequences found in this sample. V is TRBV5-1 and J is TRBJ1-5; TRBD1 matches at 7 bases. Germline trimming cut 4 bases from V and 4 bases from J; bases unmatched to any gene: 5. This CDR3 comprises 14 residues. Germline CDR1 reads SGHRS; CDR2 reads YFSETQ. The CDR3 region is CASSPGQENQPQHF. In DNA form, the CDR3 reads TGCGCCAGCAGCCCCGGACAGGAAAATCAGCCCCAGCATTTT.